This paragraph reports one TCR beta chain. This sample was taken from a study of blood T cell repertoires in COVID-19. On the study more broadly: The origin of the acute and convalescent COVID-19 samples was the United States, Italy and Spain. T cells, B-cell-depleted T cells, or PBMCs supplied cDNA or gDNA.

The CDR3 has 17 amino acids. The ends lost 1 base at V and 8 bases at J; junction bases unmatched: 12. Germline CDR1 SEHNR, CDR2 FQNEAQ (reference sequence). Per the original data handling: Amplification from reference gene primers served as the basis for estimated nucleated cell counts. Sequencing used immunoSEQ multiplex PCR; TCRdb keeps in-frame clones, though not all of them. V and J calls and clone size are those listed in that table; D and trimming were worked out from the DNA. Among about 390,000 clones listed, roughly 86% were seen once. Seattle patient enrollment occurred during active infection, with longitudinal follow-up thereafter.

What was sequenced was peripheral blood. This receptor was taken from a woman aged 55-69 years with COVID-19, enrolled during active disease. The rearrangement joins TRBV7-9 to TRBJ2-1; 9 bases map to TRBD2. CDR3 loop: CASSLEAGGFFGYEQFF. The CDR3 coding sequence is TGTGCCAGCAGCTTAGAAGCGGGGGGTTTTTTTGGGTATGAGCAGTTCTTC.